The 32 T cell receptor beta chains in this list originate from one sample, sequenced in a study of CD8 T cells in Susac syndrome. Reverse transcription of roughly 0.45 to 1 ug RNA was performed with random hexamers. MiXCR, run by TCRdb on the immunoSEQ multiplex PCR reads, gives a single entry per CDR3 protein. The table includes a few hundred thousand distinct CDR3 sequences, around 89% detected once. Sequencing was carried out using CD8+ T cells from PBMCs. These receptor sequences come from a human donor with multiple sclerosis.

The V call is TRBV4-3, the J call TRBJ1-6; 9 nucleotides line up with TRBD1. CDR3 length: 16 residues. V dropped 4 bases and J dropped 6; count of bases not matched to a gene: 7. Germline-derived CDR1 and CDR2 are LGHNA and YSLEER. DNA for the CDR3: TGCGCCAGCAGCCCGGACAGGGGTAATATTAATTCACCCCTCCACTTT. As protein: CASSPDRGNINSPLHF.

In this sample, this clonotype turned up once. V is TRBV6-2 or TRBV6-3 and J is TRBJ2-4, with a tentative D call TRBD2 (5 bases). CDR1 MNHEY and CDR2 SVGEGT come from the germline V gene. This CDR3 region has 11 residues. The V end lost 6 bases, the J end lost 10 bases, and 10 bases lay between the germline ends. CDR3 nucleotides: TGTGCCAGCAGCCTAGGACTGATTCAGTACTTC. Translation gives CASSLGLIQYF.

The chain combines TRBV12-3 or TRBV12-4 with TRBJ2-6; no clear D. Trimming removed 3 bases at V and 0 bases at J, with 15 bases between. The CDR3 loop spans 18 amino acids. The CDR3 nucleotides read TGTGCCAGCAGTTTTCCTCGAGTCCCCACCTCTGGGGCCAACGTCCTGACTTTC. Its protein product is CASSFPRVPTSGANVLTF.

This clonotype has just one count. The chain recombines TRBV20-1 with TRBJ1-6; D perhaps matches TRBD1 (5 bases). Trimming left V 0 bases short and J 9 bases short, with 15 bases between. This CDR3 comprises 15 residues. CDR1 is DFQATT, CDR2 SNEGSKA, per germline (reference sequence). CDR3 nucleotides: TGCAGTGCTAGAGATCCAGGGTTGGTCAGTTCACCCCTCCACTTT. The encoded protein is CSARDPGLVSSPLHF.

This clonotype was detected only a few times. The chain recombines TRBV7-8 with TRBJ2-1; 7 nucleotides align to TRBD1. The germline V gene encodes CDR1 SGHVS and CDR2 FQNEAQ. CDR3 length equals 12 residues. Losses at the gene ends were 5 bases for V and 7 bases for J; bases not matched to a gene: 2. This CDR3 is CASSDRVNEQFF. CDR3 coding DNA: TGTGCCAGCAGCGACAGGGTGAATGAGCAGTTCTTC.

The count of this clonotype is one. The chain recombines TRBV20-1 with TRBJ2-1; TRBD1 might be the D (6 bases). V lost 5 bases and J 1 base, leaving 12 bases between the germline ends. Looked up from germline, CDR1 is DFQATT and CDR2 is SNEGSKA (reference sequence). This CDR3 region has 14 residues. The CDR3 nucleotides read TGCAGTGCTCAACAGGGAGAGTCCTACAATGAGCAGTTCTTC. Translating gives CSAQQGESYNEQFF.

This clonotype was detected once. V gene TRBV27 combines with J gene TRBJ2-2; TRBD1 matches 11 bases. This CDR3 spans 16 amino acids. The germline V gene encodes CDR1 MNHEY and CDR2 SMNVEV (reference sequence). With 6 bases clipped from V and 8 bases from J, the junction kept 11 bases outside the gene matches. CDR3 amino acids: CASSSGQGAVGGELFF. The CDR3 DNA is TGTGCCAGCAGCTCCGGACAGGGGGCTGTTGGTGGGGAGCTGTTTTTT.

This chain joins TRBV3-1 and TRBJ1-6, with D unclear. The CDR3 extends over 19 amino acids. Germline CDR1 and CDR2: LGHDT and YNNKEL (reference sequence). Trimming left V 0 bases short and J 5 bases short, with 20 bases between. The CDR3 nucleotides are TGTGCCAGCAGCCAAGATAGTCCGTGGGCAGAAAAGAATAATTCACCCCTCCACTTT. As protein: CASSQDSPWAEKNNSPLHF.

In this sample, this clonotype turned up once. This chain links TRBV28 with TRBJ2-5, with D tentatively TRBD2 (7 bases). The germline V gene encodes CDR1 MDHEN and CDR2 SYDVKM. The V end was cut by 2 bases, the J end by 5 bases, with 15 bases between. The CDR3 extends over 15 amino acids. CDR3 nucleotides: TGTGCCAGCAGTTTAAGTACGGGGGGCTTCGAGACCCAGTACTTC. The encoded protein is CASSLSTGGFETQYF.

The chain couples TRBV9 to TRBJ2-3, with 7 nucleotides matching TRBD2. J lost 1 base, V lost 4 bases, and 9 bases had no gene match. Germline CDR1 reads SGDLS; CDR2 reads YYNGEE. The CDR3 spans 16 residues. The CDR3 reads CASSPFGAGGTDTQYF. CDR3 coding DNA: TGTGCCAGCAGCCCTTTTGGGGCGGGGGGCACAGATACGCAGTATTTT.

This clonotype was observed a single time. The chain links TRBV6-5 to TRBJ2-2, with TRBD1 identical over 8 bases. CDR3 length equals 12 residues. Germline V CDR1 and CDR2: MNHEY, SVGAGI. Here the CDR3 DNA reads TGTGCGTCGACAGGGGAGATCGGGGAGCTGTTTTTT. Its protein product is CASTGEIGELFF.

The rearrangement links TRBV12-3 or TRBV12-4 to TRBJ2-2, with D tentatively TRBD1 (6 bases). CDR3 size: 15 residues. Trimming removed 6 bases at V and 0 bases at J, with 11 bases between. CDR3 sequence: CASRRTASNTGELFF. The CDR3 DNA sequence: TGTGCCAGCAGGCGGACAGCCTCGAACACCGGGGAGCTGTTTTTT.

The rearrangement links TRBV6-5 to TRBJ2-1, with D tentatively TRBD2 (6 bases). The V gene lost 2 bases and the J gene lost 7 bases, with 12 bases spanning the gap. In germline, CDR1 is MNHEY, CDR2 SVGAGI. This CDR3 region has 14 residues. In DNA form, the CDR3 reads TGTGCCAGCAGTTACGGCGGGGAGGAGAATGAGCAGTTCTTC. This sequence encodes CASSYGGEENEQFF.

CDR3 amino acids: CASSFYAVSGANVLTF. The CDR3 DNA reads TGTGCCAGCAGCTTTTATGCAGTCTCTGGGGCCAACGTCCTGACTTTC. V usage is TRBV7-9 and J usage is TRBJ2-6, with unresolved D. The V end lost 3 bases, the J end lost 0 bases, and 9 bases lay between the germline ends. Germline V gives CDR1 SEHNR, CDR2 FQNEAQ (reference sequence). The CDR3 contains 16 residues.

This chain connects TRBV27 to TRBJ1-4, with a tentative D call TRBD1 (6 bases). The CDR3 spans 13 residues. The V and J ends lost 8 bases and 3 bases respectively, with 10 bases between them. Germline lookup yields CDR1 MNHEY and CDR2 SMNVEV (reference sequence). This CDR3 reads CASADRPNEKLFF. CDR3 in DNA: TGTGCCAGCGCGGACAGACCTAATGAAAAACTGTTTTTT.

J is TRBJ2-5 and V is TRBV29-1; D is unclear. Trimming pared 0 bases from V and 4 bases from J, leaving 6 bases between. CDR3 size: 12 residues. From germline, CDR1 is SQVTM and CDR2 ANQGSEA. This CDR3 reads CSVEDRRETQYF. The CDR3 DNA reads TGCAGCGTTGAAGACCGGAGAGAGACCCAGTACTTC.

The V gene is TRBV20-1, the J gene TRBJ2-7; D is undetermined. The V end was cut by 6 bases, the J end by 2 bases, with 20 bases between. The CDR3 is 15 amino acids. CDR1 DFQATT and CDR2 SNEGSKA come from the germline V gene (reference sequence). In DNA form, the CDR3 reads TGCAGTGCAAAACCGAGTCTGCAGATGACCTACGAGCAGTACTTC. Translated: CSAKPSLQMTYEQYF.

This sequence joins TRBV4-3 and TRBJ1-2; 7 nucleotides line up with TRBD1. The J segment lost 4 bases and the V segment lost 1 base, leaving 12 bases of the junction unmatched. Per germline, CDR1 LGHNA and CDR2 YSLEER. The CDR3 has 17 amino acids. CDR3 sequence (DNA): TGCGCCAGCAGCCAAGTCCAGGGGGAGTGGGGTACCTATGGCTACACCTTC. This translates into CASSQVQGEWGTYGYTF.

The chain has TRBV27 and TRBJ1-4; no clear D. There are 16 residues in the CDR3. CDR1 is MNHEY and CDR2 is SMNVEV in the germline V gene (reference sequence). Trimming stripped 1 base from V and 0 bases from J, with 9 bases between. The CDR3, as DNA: TGTGCCAGCAGTTTATTGGGTTTTGCAACTAATGAAAAACTGTTTTTT. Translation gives CASSLLGFATNEKLFF.

CDR3 DNA sequence: TGTGCCAGCAGCCAAACGGGGGCTCCATACGAGCAGTACTTC. The encoded protein is CASSQTGAPYEQYF. The rearrangement uses TRBV3-1 and TRBJ2-7; either TRBD1 or TRBD2 may fit D (6 bases each). There are 14 residues in the CDR3. V lost 2 bases and J lost 4, with 12 bases in between. Germline values: CDR1 LGHDT, CDR2 YNNKEL (reference sequence).

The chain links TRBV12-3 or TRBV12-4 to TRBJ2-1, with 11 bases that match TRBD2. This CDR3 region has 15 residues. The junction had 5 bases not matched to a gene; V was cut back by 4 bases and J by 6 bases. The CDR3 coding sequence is TGTGCCAGCAGTTCCGGGACTAGCGGCGTCAATGAGCAGTTCTTC. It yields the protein CASSSGTSGVNEQFF.

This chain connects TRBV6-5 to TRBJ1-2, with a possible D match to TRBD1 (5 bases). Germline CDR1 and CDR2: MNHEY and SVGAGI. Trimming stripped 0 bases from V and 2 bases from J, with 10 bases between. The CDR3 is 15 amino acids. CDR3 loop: CASSYSMAGNYGYTF. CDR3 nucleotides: TGTGCCAGCAGTTACTCGATGGCAGGGAACTATGGCTACACCTTC.

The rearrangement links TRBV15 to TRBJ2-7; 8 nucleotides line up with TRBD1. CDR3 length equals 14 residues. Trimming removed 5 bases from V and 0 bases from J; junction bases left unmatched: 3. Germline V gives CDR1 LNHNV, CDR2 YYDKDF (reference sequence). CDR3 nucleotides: TGTGCCACCAGCTCCGGACAGGGCTCCTACGAGCAGTACTTC. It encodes CATSSGQGSYEQYF.

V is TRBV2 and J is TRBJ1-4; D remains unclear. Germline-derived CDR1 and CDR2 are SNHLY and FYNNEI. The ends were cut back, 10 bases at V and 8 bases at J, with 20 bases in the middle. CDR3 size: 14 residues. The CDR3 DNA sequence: TGTGCCACGTTGGGAACGGACTCGAACGAAAAACTGTTTTTT. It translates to CATLGTDSNEKLFF.

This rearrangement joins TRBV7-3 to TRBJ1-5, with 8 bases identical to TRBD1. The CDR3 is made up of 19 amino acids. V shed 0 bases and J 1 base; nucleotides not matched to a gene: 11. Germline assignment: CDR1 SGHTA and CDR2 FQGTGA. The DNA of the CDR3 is TGTGCCAGCAGCTTAACGGCCCCTTGGGGACAGGCCAGCAATCAGCCCCAGCATTTT. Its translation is CASSLTAPWGQASNQPQHF.

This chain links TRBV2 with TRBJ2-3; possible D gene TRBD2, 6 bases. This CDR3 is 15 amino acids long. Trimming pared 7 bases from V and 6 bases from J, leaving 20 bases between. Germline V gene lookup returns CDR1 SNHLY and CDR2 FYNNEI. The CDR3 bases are TGTGCCAGCAATAAACTGATGGGACTGGATGATACGCAGTATTTT. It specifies CASNKLMGLDDTQYF.

The CDR3 DNA sequence: TGTGCCAGCAGTTACTCTGACTATTTCGAGCAGTACTTC. It translates to CASSYSDYFEQYF. V usage is TRBV6-2 or TRBV6-3 and J usage is TRBJ2-7; tentatively, D is TRBD2 (5 bases). From germline, CDR1 is MNHEY and CDR2 SVGEGT. Trimming took 0 bases from V and 6 from J, leaving 9 bases between them. The CDR3 is 13 amino acids.

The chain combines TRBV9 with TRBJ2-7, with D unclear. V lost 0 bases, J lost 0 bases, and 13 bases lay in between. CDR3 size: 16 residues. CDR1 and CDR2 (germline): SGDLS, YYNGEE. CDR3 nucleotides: TGTGCCAGCAGCGTAGAAGGAGACCTAGGCTCCTACGAGCAGTACTTC. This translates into CASSVEGDLGSYEQYF.

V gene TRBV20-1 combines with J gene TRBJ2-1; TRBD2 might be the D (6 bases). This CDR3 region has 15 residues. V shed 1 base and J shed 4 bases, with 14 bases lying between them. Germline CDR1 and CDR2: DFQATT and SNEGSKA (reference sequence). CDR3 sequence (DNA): TGCAGTGCTAGAGCGCCGGGACTGGAGTACAATGAGCAGTTCTTC. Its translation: CSARAPGLEYNEQFF.

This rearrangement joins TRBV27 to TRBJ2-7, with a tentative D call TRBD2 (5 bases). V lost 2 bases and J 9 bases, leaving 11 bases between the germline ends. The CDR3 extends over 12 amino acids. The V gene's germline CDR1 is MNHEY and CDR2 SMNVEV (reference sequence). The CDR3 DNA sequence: TGTGCCAGCAGTTTACGTGCCGGAGGGCAGTACTTC. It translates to CASSLRAGGQYF.

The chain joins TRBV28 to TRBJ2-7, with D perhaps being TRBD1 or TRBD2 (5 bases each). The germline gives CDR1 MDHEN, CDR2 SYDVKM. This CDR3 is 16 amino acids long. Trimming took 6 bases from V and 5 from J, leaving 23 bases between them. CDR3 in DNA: TGTGCCAGCAGCCCTACAGGACTCCGTGGGATCGACGAGCAGTACTTC. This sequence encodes CASSPTGLRGIDEQYF.

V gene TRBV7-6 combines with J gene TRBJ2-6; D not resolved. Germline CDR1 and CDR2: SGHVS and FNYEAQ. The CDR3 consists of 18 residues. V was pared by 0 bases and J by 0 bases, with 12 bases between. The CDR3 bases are TGTGCCAGCAGCTTAGCGGCCCGCCGGAGCTCTGGGGCCAACGTCCTGACTTTC. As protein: CASSLAARRSSGANVLTF.